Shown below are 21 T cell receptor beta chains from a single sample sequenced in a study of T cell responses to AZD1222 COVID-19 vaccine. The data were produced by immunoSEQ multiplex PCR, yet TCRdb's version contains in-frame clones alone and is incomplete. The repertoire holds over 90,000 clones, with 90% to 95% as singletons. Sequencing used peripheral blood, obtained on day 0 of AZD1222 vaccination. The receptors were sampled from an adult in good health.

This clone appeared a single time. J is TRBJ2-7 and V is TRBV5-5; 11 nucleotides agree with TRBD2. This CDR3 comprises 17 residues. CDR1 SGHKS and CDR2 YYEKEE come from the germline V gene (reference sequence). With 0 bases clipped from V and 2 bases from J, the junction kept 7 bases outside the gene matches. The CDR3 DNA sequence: TGTGCCAGCAGCTTGGGCATTTGGGGACTAGCGGCCTACGAGCAGTACTTC. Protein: CASSLGIWGLAAYEQYF. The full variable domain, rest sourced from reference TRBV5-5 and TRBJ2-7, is DAGVTQSPTHLIKTRGQQVTLRCSPISGHKSVSWYQQVLGQGPQFIFQYYEKEERGRGNFPDRFSARQFPNYSSELNVNALLLGDSALYLCASSLGIWGLAAYEQYFGPGTRLTVT.

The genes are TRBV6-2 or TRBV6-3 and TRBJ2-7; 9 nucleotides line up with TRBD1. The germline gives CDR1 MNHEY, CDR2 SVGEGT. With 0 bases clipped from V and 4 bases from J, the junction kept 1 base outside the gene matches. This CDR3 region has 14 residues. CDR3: CASSYSTGGYEQYF. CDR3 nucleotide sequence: TGTGCCAGCAGTTACTCGACAGGGGGATACGAGCAGTACTTC.

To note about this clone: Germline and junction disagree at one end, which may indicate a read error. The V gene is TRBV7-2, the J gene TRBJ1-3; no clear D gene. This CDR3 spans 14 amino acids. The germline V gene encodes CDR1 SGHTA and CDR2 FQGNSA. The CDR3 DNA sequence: TGTGCCAGCGGCTTTTCGGGCGTCGGAAACACCATATATTTT. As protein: CASGFSGVGNTIYF.

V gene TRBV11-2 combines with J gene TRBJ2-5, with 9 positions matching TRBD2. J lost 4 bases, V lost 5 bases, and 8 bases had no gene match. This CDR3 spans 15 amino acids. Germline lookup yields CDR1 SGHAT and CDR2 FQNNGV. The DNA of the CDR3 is TGTGCCAGCAGCCCTAGCGCGGGAGGGGTAGAGACCCAGTACTTC. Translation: CASSPSAGGVETQYF.

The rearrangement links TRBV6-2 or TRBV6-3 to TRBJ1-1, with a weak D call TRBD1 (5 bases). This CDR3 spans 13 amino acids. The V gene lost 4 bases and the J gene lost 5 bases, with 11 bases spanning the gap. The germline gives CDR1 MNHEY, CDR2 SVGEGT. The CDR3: CASSWARGTEAFF. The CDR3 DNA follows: TGTGCCAGCAGTTGGGCGCGGGGGACTGAAGCTTTCTTT.

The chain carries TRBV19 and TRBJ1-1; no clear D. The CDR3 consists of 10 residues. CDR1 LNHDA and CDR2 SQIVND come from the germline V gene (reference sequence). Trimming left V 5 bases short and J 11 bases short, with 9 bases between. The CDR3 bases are TGTGCCAGTAGTCCCCCCGGGGCTTTCTTT. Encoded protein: CASSPPGAFF.

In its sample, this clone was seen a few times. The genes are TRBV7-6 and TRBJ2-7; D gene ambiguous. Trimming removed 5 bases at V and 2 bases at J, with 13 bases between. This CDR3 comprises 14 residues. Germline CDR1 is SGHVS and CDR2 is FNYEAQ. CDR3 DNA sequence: TGTGCCAGCAGCCGAGGCCCCGGCACCTACGAGCAGTACTTC. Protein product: CASSRGPGTYEQYF.

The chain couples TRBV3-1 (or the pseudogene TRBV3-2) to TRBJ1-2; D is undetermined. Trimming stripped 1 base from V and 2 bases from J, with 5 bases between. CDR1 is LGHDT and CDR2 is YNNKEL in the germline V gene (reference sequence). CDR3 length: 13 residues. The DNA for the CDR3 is TGTGCCAGCAGCCAAGTCAGGAACTATGGCTACACCTTC. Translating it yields CASSQVRNYGYTF.

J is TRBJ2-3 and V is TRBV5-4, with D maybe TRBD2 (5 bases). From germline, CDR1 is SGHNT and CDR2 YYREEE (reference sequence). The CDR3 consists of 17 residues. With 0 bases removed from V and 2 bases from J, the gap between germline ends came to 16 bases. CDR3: CASSLGSGLGNTDTQYF. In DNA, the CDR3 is TGTGCCAGCAGCTTGGGGAGCGGCCTCGGGAACACAGATACGCAGTATTTT.

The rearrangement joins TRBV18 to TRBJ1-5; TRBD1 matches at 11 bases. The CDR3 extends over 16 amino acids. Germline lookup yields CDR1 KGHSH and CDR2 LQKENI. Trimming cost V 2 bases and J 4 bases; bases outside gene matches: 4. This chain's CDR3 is CASSPRDRGGNQPQHF. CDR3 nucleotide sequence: TGTGCCAGCTCACCAAGGGACAGGGGGGGAAATCAGCCCCAGCATTTT.

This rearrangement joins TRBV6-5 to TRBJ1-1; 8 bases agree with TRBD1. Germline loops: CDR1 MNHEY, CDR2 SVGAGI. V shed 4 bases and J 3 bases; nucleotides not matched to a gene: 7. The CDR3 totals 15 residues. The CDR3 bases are TGTGCCAGCAGTTCGCCGGGACAGGTATACACTGAAGCTTTCTTT. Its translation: CASSSPGQVYTEAFF.

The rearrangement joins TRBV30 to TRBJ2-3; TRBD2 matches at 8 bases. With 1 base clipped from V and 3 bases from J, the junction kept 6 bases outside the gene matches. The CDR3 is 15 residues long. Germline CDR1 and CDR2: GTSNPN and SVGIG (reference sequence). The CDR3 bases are TGTGCCTGGAGTGATTGGCGGGAGGCGACAGATACGCAGTATTTT. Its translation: CAWSDWREATDTQYF.

In DNA, the CDR3 is TGTGCCAGCAGGGGGGACGGAAAGTACAATGAGCAGTTCTTC. Its protein product is CASRGDGKYNEQFF. V usage is TRBV2 and J usage is TRBJ2-1; tentatively, D is TRBD1 or TRBD2 (5 bases each). CDR1 is SNHLY, CDR2 FYNNEI, per germline. This CDR3 region has 14 residues. The V end lost 6 bases, the J end lost 4 bases, and 13 bases lay between the germline ends. The entire variable domain, with the rest obtained from reference TRBV2 and TRBJ2-1, is as follows: EPEVTQTPSHQVTQMGQEVILRCVPISNHLYFYWYRQILGQKVEFLVSFYNNEISEKSEIFDDQFSVERPDGSNFTLKIRSTKLEDSAMYFCASRGDGKYNEQFFGPGTRLTVL.

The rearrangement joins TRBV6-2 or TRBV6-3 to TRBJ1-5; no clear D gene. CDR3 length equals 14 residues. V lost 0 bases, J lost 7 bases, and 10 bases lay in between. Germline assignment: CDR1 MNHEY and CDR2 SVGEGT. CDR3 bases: TGTGCCAGCAGTTACTCGACGCTTAGGCAGCCCCAGCATTTT. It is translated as CASSYSTLRQPQHF.

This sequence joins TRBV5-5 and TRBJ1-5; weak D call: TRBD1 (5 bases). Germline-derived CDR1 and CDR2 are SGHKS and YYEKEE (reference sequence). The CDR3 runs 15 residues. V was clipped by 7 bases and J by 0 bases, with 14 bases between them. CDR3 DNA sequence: TGTGCCAGCGCGAGCCAGGGCTATAGCAATCAGCCCCAGCATTTT. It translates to CASASQGYSNQPQHF.

CDR3 sequence (DNA): TGTGCCAGCAGTCCCTGGAGACAGGGATCGTACAATGAGCAGTTCTTC. It yields the protein CASSPWRQGSYNEQFF. The chain combines TRBV28 with TRBJ2-1, with TRBD1 matching 7 bases. The CDR3 is 16 residues long. The V segment lost 5 bases and the J segment 4 bases; nucleotides outside the gene matches: 11. The V gene's germline CDR1 is MDHEN and CDR2 SYDVKM.

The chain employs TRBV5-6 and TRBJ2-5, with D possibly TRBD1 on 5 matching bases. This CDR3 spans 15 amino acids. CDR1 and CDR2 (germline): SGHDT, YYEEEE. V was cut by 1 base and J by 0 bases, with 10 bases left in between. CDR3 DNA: TGTGCCAGCAGCTTGAGGGCAGGGAACCAAGAGACCCAGTACTTC. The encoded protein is CASSLRAGNQETQYF.

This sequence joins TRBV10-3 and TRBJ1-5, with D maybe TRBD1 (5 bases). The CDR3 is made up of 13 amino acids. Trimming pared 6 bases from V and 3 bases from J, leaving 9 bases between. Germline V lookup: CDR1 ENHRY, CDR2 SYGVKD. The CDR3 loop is CAIRQTDNQPQHF. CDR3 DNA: TGTGCCATCAGGCAGACAGACAATCAGCCCCAGCATTTT.

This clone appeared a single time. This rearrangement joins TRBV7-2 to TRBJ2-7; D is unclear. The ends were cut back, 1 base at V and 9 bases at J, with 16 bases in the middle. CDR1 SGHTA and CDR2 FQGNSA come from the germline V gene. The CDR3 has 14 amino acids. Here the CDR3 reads CASSLGIEDTGQYF. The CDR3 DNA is TGTGCCAGCAGCTTAGGAATAGAGGATACGGGGCAGTACTTC.

DNA for the CDR3: TGTGCCAGCAGCTTAAGCTTCCCAAGGGGGGCAACTAATGAAAAACTGTTTTTT. Translating gives CASSLSFPRGATNEKLFF. This chain uses TRBV11-2 with TRBJ1-4; tentatively, D is TRBD1 (6 bases). Deletions cut 2 bases from V and 0 bases from J, with 16 bases between. The germline CDR1 and CDR2 sequences are SGHAT and FQNNGV. The CDR3 is 18 amino acids. Drawing the rest from reference TRBV11-2 and TRBJ1-4, the complete variable domain is EAGVAQSPRYKIIEKRQSVAFWCNPISGHATLYWYQQILGQGPKLLIQFQNNGVVDDSQLPKDRFSAERLKGVDSTLKIQPAKLEDSAVYLCASSLSFPRGATNEKLFFGSGTQLSVL.

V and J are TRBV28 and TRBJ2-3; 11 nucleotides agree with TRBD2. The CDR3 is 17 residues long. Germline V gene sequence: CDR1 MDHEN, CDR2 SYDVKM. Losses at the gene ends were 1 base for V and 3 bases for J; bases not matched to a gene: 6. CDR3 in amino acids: CASSLFTSGSITDTQYF. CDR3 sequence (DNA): TGTGCCAGCAGTTTATTCACTAGCGGGAGTATTACAGATACGCAGTATTTT. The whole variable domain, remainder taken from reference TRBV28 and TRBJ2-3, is DVKVTQSSRYLVKRTGEKVFLECVQDMDHENMFWYRQDPGLGLRLIYFSYDVKMKEKGDIPEGYSVSREKKERFSLILESASTNQTSMYLCASSLFTSGSITDTQYFGPGTRLTVL.